The rows below give T cell receptor beta chains drawn from one sample of a study of blood T cell repertoires in COVID-19. Here immunoSEQ multiplex PCR was the method, and the copy in TCRdb shows in-frame clones only, minus some. In the table there are over 100,000 clones, roughly 80% of which are singletons. Sequenced sample: peripheral blood. All receptors come from a human donor in a cohort sampled during active or convalescent COVID-19. The CDR3 runs from the conserved cysteine through the conserved F or W. The D gene is left open where the match is weak. Rows give clone size only sometimes, using once, few, many, or a class for an expanded clone.

V	size	D	J	DNA	CDR3
TRBV5-1	.	TRBD1	TRBJ2-5	TGCGCCAGCAGCTTGGGAGGCAGGGGGCAGGTTGAGACCCAGTACTTC	CASSLGGRGQVETQYF
TRBV5-4	.	TRBD2	TRBJ2-4	TGTGCCAGCAGCTTTACTAGCGGGGGGGCCAAAAACATTCAGTACTTC	CASSFTSGGAKNIQYF
TRBV4-1	once	TRBD2	TRBJ2-1	TGCGCCAGCAGCCAAGATTTTGTGCGACTAGCGGGAGGGTCGGGGTACAATGAGCAGTTCTTC	CASSQDFVRLAGGSGYNEQFF
TRBV9	.	TRBD2	TRBJ2-1	TGTGCCAGCAGCGTAGTCGGGGCTAGCGGAGTCCAGCAGTTCTTC	CASSVVGASGVQQFF
TRBV2	once	.	TRBJ2-2	TGTGCCAGCAGTGGACTACTTAGTACCGGGGAGCTGTTTTTT	CASSGLLSTGELFF
TRBV6-5	.	TRBD1	TRBJ1-2	TGTGCCAGCAGAATCGAACAGGGGAACTATGGCTACACCTTC	CASRIEQGNYGYTF
TRBV30	.	.	TRBJ2-2	TGTGCCTGGAGAGGCGGCGGGTACCTAAACACCGGGGAGCTGTTTTTT	CAWRGGGYLNTGELFF
TRBV11-3	.	.	TRBJ2-3	TGTGCCAGCAGCTTAGATAAAAGCTTTAGCACAGATACGCAGTATTTT	CASSLDKSFSTDTQYF
TRBV7-8	.	.	TRBJ1-2	TGTGCCAGCAGCCCCAGGCTCAGGGAACAGGATGGCTACACCTTC	CASSPRLREQDGYTF
TRBV10-3	.	TRBD2	TRBJ2-1	TGTGCCACGAAATTAGCGGGAGAGTCAGTTGAGCAGTTCTTC	CATKLAGESVEQFF
TRBV6-6	.	TRBD2	TRBJ2-7	TGTGCCAGCAGTTCCCCCGGGACTAGCAAAAACGAGCAGTACTTC	CASSSPGTSKNEQYF
TRBV3-1/TRBV3-2	.	.	TRBJ2-1	TGTGCCAGCAGCCAAAATCGGGGGTCTCAAGTTCAGTTCTTC	CASSQNRGSQVQFF
TRBV29-1	few	.	TRBJ1-2	TGCAGCGTTGAAAATCCAGGGGTGGGTGGCTACACCTTC	CSVENPGVGGYTF
TRBV3-1/TRBV3-2	.	.	TRBJ2-5	TGTGCCAGCGGGGTCTGGGGGCGCGCAGAGACCCAGTACTTC	CASGVWGRAETQYF
TRBV5-1	.	TRBD1	TRBJ2-1	TGCGCCAGCAGGATATCCGGGACAGGGGGCGATGAGCAGTTCTTC	CASRISGTGGDEQFF
TRBV18	.	.	TRBJ2-1	TGTGCCAGCGCCCGGGACTCGTCCAATGAGCAGTTCTTC	CASARDSSNEQFF
TRBV4-2	.	.	TRBJ2-1	TGTGCCAGCAGCCGACCGGGAAGCTACAATGAGCAGTTCTTC	CASSRPGSYNEQFF
TRBV5-1	.	TRBD1	TRBJ2-2	TGCGCCAGCAGCTTGGCCGGGGACAGGGACACCGGGGAGCTGTTTTTT	CASSLAGDRDTGELFF
TRBV9	.	.	TRBJ2-5	TGTGCCAGCAGCGTAGCGGGAGCCTCAAGTCAAGAGACCCAGTACTTC	CASSVAGASSQETQYF
TRBV6-2/TRBV6-3	.	TRBD2	TRBJ2-3	TGTGCCAGCAGTTACCCAACTCGGGGAGGGCCCACAGATACGCAGTATTTT	CASSYPTRGGPTDTQYF
TRBV29-1	.	.	TRBJ1-1	TGCAGCGTTGACGACCGCCGCGGAGCTTTCTTT	CSVDDRRGAFF
TRBV4-3	once	TRBD2	TRBJ2-1	TGCGCCAGCAGTCAGGGACTAGCGGGAAGCTCCTACAATGAGCAGTTCTTC	CASSQGLAGSSYNEQFF
TRBV7-9	.	TRBD1	TRBJ1-1	TGTGCCACCTCGCTTTGGGGCACCGGGACAGGAAGGACTGAAGCTTTCTTT	CATSLWGTGTGRTEAFF
TRBV5-1	.	.	TRBJ2-2	TGCGCCAGCAGCTTGGCAGTGAACACCGGGGAGCTGTTTTTT	CASSLAVNTGELFF
TRBV19	.	.	TRBJ1-1	TGTGCCAGCCTAGATCGGGTGACGGCTGAAGCTTTCTTT	CASLDRVTAEAFF
TRBV28	.	.	TRBJ1-2	TGTGCCAGCAGCCAGGATTATCCCACTAACTATGGCTACACCTTC	CASSQDYPTNYGYTF
TRBV18	.	.	TRBJ1-3	TGTGCCAGCTCACCGTCCGGGACAAGCCCCTCTGGAAACACCATATATTTT	CASSPSGTSPSGNTIYF
TRBV19	.	TRBD2	TRBJ2-1	TGTGCCAGTATCCCAACCCATCCCGGGAGGGCCTCGAGTGAGCAGTTCTTC	CASIPTHPGRASSEQFF
TRBV18	.	TRBD2	TRBJ2-1	TGTGCCAGCTCACCACGAGAGGTTTCTGCGGGAGGCAATGAGCAGTTCTTC	CASSPREVSAGGNEQFF
TRBV3-1/TRBV3-2	.	TRBD1	TRBJ1-2	TGTGCCAGCAGGAACAGGGGCTGGGGGACTAACTATGGCTACACCTTC	CASRNRGWGTNYGYTF
TRBV2	few	.	TRBJ2-5	TGTGCCAGCAAAGCACAGGGATGGGAGACCCAGTACTTC	CASKAQGWETQYF
TRBV5-4	.	TRBD1	TRBJ2-1	TGTGCCAGCAGCGGTCAAGACAGGGAAAATGAGCAGTTCTTC	CASSGQDRENEQFF
TRBV7-9	.	.	TRBJ1-2	TGTGCCAGCAGCTTAGACGGCTATGGCTACACCTTC	CASSLDGYGYTF
TRBV1	.	.	TRBJ2-3	TGCACCAGCAGGAGATGCGATACGCAGTATTTT	CTSRRCDTQYF
TRBV10-3	.	.	TRBJ1-1	TGTGCCATCAGTGCAAGGGGAACCGACCGGAATACTGAAGCTTTCTTT	CAISARGTDRNTEAFF
TRBV19	.	TRBD2	TRBJ2-1	TGTGCCAGTACCCCGACTAGCGGGGGGCGCGGAGTCTACAATGAGCAGTTCTTC	CASTPTSGGRGVYNEQFF
TRBV27	.	.	TRBJ1-5	TGTGCCAGCAGCTTACGCCGACATCCCACACTCCTCGAGCATTTT	CASSLRRHPTLLEHF
TRBV28	few	.	TRBJ1-2	TGTGCCAGCAAGGTACCGGGACAATCTGTAGGCTACACCTTC	CASKVPGQSVGYTF
TRBV6-4	.	.	TRBJ2-7	TGTGCCAGCAGTGACCCGCCTGGGAGAGCCTACGAGCAGTACTTC	CASSDPPGRAYEQYF
TRBV19	.	.	TRBJ1-6	TGTGCCAGTAGTATCTATCGCTGGGCTGGATCACCCCTCCACTTT	CASSIYRWAGSPLHF
TRBV7-6	.	.	TRBJ1-3	TGTGCCAGCAGCTCCACCACGGGTTCTGGAAACACCATATATTTT	CASSSTTGSGNTIYF
TRBV27	.	TRBD2	TRBJ2-7	TGTGCCAGCAGTTTAACATTGGCGGGAGGGCCGGGCGAGCAGTACTTC	CASSLTLAGGPGEQYF
TRBV7-2	few	.	TRBJ2-1	TGTGCCAGCAGAAGGACGGGAAGCTCCTACAATGAGCAGTTCTTC	CASRRTGSSYNEQFF
TRBV5-4	.	TRBD1	TRBJ2-2	TGTGCCAGCAGCTTGAGACAGGGGGCCGGGGAGCTGTTTTTT	CASSLRQGAGELFF
TRBV6-5	.	.	TRBJ1-2	TGTGCCAGCAGTCCCGGCCAGGGTAGTGTTCGTGGCTACACCTTC	CASSPGQGSVRGYTF